This T cell receptor (beta chain) was observed in a study of blood T cells in healthy people across ages. Sample-barcoded 5' priming and a J-beta primer mix drove a second PCR of roughly 7 to 11 cycles. Every cDNA molecule bore a tag from a template-switch adaptor containing 12 random nucleotides. Sequencing yielded, for each sample, at least 3 million paired-end reads carrying CDR3. TCRdb reprocessed the 5' RACE reads with MiXCR, giving one entry per CDR3 protein. The table has 380,000 or so distinct CDR3 sequences, roughly half seen once. The V end was cut by 1 base, the J end by 2 bases, with 12 bases between. Germline V CDR1 and CDR2: DFQATT, SNEGSKA (reference sequence). There are 15 residues in the CDR3. Overall study results and limits: Age advanced and TCR beta diversity per million T cells fell, roughly linearly.

Of note for this clonotype: What it binds is unknown.

This TCR was recovered from a man in his sixties in good health. The gene calls are TRBV20-1 and TRBJ1-5; D remains ambiguous. The specimen sequenced was blood. This CDR3 is CSARAGGLGNQPQHF. In DNA, the CDR3 is TGCAGTGCTAGAGCCGGAGGGCTGGGCAATCAGCCCCAGCATTTT.